This TCR beta chain was recorded in a study of blood T cell repertoires in COVID-19 (dated by TCRdb to between 2020 and 2021). The study in broad terms: Collaborator samples came from the United States, Italy and Spain and covered acute and convalescent phases of COVID-19. HLA class I and class II types, where available, came from metadata supplied by the sample provider rather than from assay-based typing. Subjects who had been exposed to COVID-19, were actively infected with it, or had recovered from it provided the deeply sampled blood TCRbeta repertoires that made up the dataset. Sample metadata almost always included a de-identified subject ID, COVID-19 status, age in years and sex. The prospective study material was composed of cDNA or gDNA derived from T cells, B-cell-depleted T cells, or PBMCs. The repertoires were released in a freely available public database meant as a resource for research on the immune response to SARS-CoV-2. Samples were obtained from the ongoing ImmuneRACE study (first 160 participants) and from approximately 1,200 subjects provided by 6 global collaborators.

The paper's findings and limits, for the study overall: Clinical and demographic metadata were provided uncurated, with the amount varying by source and participant.

V ends up 4 bases short and J 4 bases short, with an unmatched junction base count of 7. The CDR3 has 14 amino acids, counting the end cysteine and valine. Only the CDR3 part of the read is kept: 42 bases, read in frame from the first base. CDR1 and CDR2 were assigned from the germline V gene (reference sequence) as MNHNY and SVGAGI. TCRbeta CDR3 regions were amplified from genomic DNA by means of the immunoSEQ Assay, a bias-controlled multiplex PCR. Concerning the study's data processing: The number of nucleated cells in each sample was estimated from the amplification of reference gene primers within the assay. Sequence reads were collapsed and filtered to measure the absolute abundance of every unique TCRbeta CDR3 rearrangement. Productive Simpson clonality was computed per sample as the square root of Simpson's diversity index over productive rearrangements. TCRdb limited this immuneACCESS table to in-frame rearrangements with V and J called. A share of clones is missing; checked studies link under half to unresolved V genes, and the rest is unexplained. V, J and clone size are taken as reported in that table, and D and trimming were inferred from the DNA itself. Across this sample there are a few hundred thousand clones, with around 88% seen only once. Over 2% of the sample goes to the ten largest clones.

A note on this clone: It lacks a known antigen. One base away there is no much larger clone; base qualities are not given.

Participants in the prospective study were enrolled through a virtual design, were aged roughly 18 to 100 years, and lived in roughly 25 United States geographic areas. To assign participants to cohorts, the prospective study relied on clinical history that participants themselves reported in a screening survey and a study questionnaire. Each participant in the prospective study had whole blood, serum and a nasopharyngeal or oropharyngeal swab collected by mobile phlebotomists. Additional blood draws and questionnaires over an approximately two-month period could optionally be provided by prospective study participants. Before DNA extraction, prospective study blood samples were shipped either frozen or at room temperature.

The sequence is built from TRBV6-6 and TRBJ2-7; 7 bases in between match TRBD2. Sequencing input: PBMCs or T cells enriched from blood (not recorded which). The clonotype originates from a woman in her 40s with acute COVID-19. The DNA is as follows: TGTGCCAGCAGTTCCGGGACTACCCCTTACGAGCAGTACGTC. Its protein product is CASSSGTTPYEQYV.